Here is one T cell receptor (beta chain) with its context. What it binds is unknown. These data originate in a study of T cells in localized non-small cell lung cancer. This CDR3 comprises 10 residues. Trimming removed 8 bases at V and 6 bases at J, with 8 bases between. Looked up from germline, CDR1 is GTSNPN and CDR2 is SVGIG (reference sequence). Using immunoSEQ multiplex PCR, the repertoire was profiled, and TCRdb retains in-frame clones only, with some absent. Among about 25,000 clones listed, more than 85% were seen once. Overall study results and limits: The study detected a median approximately 55 of the top 100 tumor clones in adjacent lung.

The source material was peripheral blood, sampled before any cancer treatment. This chain links TRBV30 with TRBJ1-5; no clear D gene. This TCR came from a man aged 40 to 70 with stage III squamous cell lung carcinoma. CDR3 in amino acids: CATGGQPQHF. The CDR3 DNA reads TGTGCCACCGGCGGTCAGCCCCAGCATTTT. The entire variable domain, with the rest obtained from reference TRBV30 and TRBJ1-5, is as follows: SQTIHQWPATLVQPVGSPLSLECTVEGTSNPNLYWYRQAAGRGLQLLFYSVGIGQISSEVPQNLSASRPQDRQFILSSKKLLLSDSGFYLCATGGQPQHFGDGTRLSIL.